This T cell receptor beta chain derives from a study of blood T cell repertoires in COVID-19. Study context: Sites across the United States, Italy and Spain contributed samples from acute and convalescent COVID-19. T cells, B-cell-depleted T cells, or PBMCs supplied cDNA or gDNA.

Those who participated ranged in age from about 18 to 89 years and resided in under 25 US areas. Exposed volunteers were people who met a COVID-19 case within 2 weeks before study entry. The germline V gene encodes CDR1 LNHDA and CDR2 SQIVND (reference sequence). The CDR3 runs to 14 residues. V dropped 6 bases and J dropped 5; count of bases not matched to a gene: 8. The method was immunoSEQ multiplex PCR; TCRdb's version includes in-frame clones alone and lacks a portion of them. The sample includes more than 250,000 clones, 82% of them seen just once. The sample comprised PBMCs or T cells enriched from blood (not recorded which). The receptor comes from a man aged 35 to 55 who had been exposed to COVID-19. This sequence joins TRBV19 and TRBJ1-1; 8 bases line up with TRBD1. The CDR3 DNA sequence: TGTGCCAGTAGGCCGACAGGGGTAAGGACTGAAGCTTTCTTT. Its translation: CASRPTGVRTEAFF.